Each of the 10 T cell receptor beta chains below was sequenced from the same sample in a study of blood T cell repertoires in COVID-19 (dated by TCRdb to 2020 to 2022). Library creation used the immunoSEQ multiplex PCR assay. TCRdb's version of the immuneACCESS table is confined to in-frame rearrangements and falls short of the full clone set. An unresolved V gene accounts for under half of the shortfall where checked; the remainder is of unknown origin. A total of 180,000 or so clones appear in this sample, more than 65% of them only once. Of the sample, roughly 9.6% falls within the top ten clones. Specimen: PBMCs or T cells enriched from blood (not recorded which). The origin of the receptors is a man aged 50-60 years who had recovered from COVID-19.

The chain links TRBV27 to TRBJ1-4; D call uncertain. The CDR3 loop spans 16 amino acids. Per germline, CDR1 MNHEY and CDR2 SMNVEV (reference sequence). Trimming shortened V by 0 bases and J by 6 bases, and 14 bases separated the two germline ends. Here the CDR3 reads CASSLSIGEEYEKLFF. The CDR3, as DNA: TGTGCCAGCAGTTTATCGATTGGGGAGGAGTATGAAAAACTGTTTTTT.

The J gene is TRBJ1-4, the V gene TRBV4-1; no reliable D call. V lost 0 bases, J lost 0 bases, and 8 bases lay in between. From germline, CDR1 is MGHRA and CDR2 YSYEKL. This CDR3 comprises 16 residues. The DNA of the CDR3 is TGCGCCAGCAGCCAAGAGCAGAACCCAACTAATGAAAAACTGTTTTTT. Its protein product is CASSQEQNPTNEKLFF.

The chain couples TRBV11-2 to TRBJ2-7, with 7 bases matching TRBD1. V lost 4 bases to trimming and J lost 2 bases; unmatched junction nucleotides: 5. This CDR3 region has 14 residues. Germline CDR1 is SGHAT and CDR2 is FQNNGV. The chain's CDR3 is CASSSGQSPYEQYF. The CDR3 DNA sequence: TGTGCCAGCAGCTCGGGACAGTCACCCTACGAGCAGTACTTC.

CDR3 bases: TGCGCCAGCAGCTCGACCGGGACAGCCATCTACGAGCAGTACTTC. It is translated as CASSSTGTAIYEQYF. This chain joins TRBV5-1 and TRBJ2-7, with TRBD1 matching over 7 bases. The V gene end was trimmed by 3 bases and the J gene end by 3 bases; junction bases not matched to a gene: 9. CDR3 length: 15 residues. Germline values: CDR1 SGHRS, CDR2 YFSETQ.

This chain uses TRBV7-3 with TRBJ1-2; 9 nucleotides agree with TRBD1. Germline lookup yields CDR1 SGHTA and CDR2 FQGTGA. The CDR3 runs 14 residues. V lost 4 bases, J lost 11 bases, and 11 bases stayed unmatched. In nucleotides, the CDR3 is TGTGCCAGCAGCTACGATGGGACAGGGACCCTTTACACCTTC. This translates into CASSYDGTGTLYTF.

The chain recombines TRBV19 with TRBJ2-1; tentative D call: TRBD2 (6 bases). Germline CDR1 reads LNHDA; CDR2 reads SQIVND (reference sequence). The CDR3 sequence is 11 residues long. Deletions cut 5 bases from V and 14 bases from J, with 13 bases between. The CDR3 spells CASSQTRLKFF. The CDR3 coding sequence is TGTGCCAGTAGTCAGACTAGATTGAAGTTCTTC.

V gene TRBV5-4 combines with J gene TRBJ2-7; TRBD2 matches 8 bases. The CDR3 has 18 amino acids. CDR1 and CDR2 (germline): SGHNT, YYREEE (reference sequence). Unmatched junction bases numbered 21, after V lost 4 bases and J lost 6 bases. DNA for the CDR3: TGTGCCAGCAGCCCGCCTGGTCGGTCAGGACCCAGCGGGGGCGAGCAGTACTTC. Protein product: CASSPPGRSGPSGGEQYF.

Of note for this clone: The junction departs from the called germline gene at one end, perhaps through a read error. This sequence joins TRBV6-5 and TRBJ2-7, with 12 bases aligning to TRBD1. Germline assignment: CDR1 MNHEY and CDR2 SVGAGI. The CDR3 runs 15 residues. The CDR3 region has the DNA TGTGCCAGCAGTGACTCGGGACAGGGGGCAGGAGAGCAGTACTTC. Translated: CASSDSGQGAGEQYF.

The chain couples TRBV6-2 or TRBV6-3 to TRBJ1-5; 7 nucleotides match TRBD1. The CDR3 has 17 amino acids. Per the germline V gene, CDR1 is MNHEY and CDR2 is SVGEGT. Germline trimming cut 6 bases from V and 0 bases from J; bases unmatched to any gene: 11. For the CDR3, the DNA is TGTGCCAGCAGCCCTTCGGGACAGTCATATAGCAATCAGCCCCAGCATTTT. This codes for CASSPSGQSYSNQPQHF.

The gene calls are TRBV21-1 and TRBJ2-7; no DNA check was done on the table's D call, TRBD1. TRBV21-1 is labeled a pseudogene. The CDR3 extends over 14 amino acids. CDR3 coding DNA: TGTGCCAGCAGCAAAGGACAGAAGAACTACGAGCAGTACTTC. As protein: CASSKGQKNYEQYF.